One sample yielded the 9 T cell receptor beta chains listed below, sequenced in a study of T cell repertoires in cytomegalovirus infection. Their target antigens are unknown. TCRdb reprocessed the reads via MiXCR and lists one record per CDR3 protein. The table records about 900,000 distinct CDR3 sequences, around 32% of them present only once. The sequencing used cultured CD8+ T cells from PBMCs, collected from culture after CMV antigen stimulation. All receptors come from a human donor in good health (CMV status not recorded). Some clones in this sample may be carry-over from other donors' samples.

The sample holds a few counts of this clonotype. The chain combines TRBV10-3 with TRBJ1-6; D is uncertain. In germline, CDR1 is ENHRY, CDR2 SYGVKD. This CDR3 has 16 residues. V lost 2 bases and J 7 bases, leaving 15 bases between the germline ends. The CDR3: CAISETGGSDNSPLHF. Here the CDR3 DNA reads TGTGCCATCAGTGAGACGGGTGGATCCGACAATTCACCCCTCCACTTT.

In nucleotides, the CDR3 is TGTGCCAGCAGCTTCTGGAGCTTATCCCCTAATTCACCCCTCCACTTT. It yields the protein CASSFWSLSPNSPLHF. The chain has TRBV5-6 and TRBJ1-6, with D hard to call. Trimming took off 2 bases at V and 6 bases at J, with 15 bases between the two ends. Germline V gene lookup returns CDR1 SGHDT and CDR2 YYEEEE. CDR3 length: 16 amino acids.

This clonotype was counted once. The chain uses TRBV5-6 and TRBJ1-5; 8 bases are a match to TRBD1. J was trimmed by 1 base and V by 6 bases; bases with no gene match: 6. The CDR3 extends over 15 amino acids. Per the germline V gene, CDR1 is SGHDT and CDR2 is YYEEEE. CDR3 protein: CASILQGASNQPQHF. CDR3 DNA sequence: TGTGCCAGCATTCTTCAGGGGGCGAGCAATCAGCCCCAGCATTTT.

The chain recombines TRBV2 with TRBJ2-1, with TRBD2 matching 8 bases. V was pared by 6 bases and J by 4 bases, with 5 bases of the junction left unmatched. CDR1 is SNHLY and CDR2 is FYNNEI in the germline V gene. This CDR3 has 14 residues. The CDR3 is CASRSGGLYNEQFF. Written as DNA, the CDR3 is TGTGCCAGCAGAAGCGGGGGCCTTTACAATGAGCAGTTCTTC.

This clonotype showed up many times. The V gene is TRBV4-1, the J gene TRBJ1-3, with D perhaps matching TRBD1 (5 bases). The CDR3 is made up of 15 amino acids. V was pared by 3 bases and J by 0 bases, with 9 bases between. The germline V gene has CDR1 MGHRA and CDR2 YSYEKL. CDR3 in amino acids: CASSHHQGSGNTIYF. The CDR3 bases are TGCGCCAGCAGCCACCATCAGGGCTCTGGAAACACCATATATTTT.

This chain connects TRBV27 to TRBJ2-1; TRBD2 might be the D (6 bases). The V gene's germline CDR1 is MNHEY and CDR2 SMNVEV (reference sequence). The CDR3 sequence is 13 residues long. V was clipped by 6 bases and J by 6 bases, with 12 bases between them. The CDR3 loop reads CASSTGEGNEQFF. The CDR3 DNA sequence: TGTGCCAGCAGCACGGGAGAGGGCAATGAGCAGTTCTTC.

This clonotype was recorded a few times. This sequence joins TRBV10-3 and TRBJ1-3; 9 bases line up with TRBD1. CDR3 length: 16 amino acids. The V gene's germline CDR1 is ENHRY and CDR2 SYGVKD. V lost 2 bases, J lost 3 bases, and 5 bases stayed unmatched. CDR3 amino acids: CAISEPRQGVGNTIYF. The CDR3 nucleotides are TGTGCCATCAGTGAGCCCAGACAGGGGGTTGGAAACACCATATATTTT.

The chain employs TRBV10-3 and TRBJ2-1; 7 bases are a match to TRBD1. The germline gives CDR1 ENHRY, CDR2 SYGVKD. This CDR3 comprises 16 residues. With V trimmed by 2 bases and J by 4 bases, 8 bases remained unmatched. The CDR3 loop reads CAISEDNRGGYNEQFF. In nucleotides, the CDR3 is TGTGCCATCAGTGAGGACAACAGGGGTGGTTACAATGAGCAGTTCTTC.

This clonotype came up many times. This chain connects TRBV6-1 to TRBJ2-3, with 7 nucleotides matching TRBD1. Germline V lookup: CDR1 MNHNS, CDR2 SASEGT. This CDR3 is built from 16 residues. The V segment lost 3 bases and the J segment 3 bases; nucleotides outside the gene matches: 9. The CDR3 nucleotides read TGTGCCAGCAGTGACAACTGGACAGGAGCGACAGATACGCAGTATTTT. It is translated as CASSDNWTGATDTQYF.